Included here is one T cell receptor (beta chain) sequence, with context. The CDR3 length is 15 residues. The V gene's germline CDR1 is MNHEY and CDR2 SMNVEV (reference sequence). V lost 3 bases and J lost 5; bases outside the gene matches: 10. Clones were read by immunoSEQ multiplex PCR, and TCRdb kept only the in-frame ones, dropping some. In the table there are around 300,000 clones, approximately 86% of which are singletons. This sample stems from a study of Ad26.COV2.S vaccination and SARS-CoV-2 variants. Treatment given: 19 received Ad26.COV2.S at low or high dose, single or two shots; a few received placebo; per-sample allocation not given. The samples date from day 63 after the first vaccine or placebo injection.

This sample comprised peripheral blood, obtained in a trial of Ad26.COV2.S vaccine versus placebo. The receptor was isolated from a person aged 18-65 years who received the Ad26.COV2.S COVID-19 vaccine or a placebo. This chain joins TRBV27 and TRBJ2-7; 7 positions agree with TRBD1. The CDR3 bases are TGTGCCAGCAGTTTGCGACAGGGTGGTGTCAACGAGCAGTACTTC. It is translated as CASSLRQGGVNEQYF.